A single sample is the source of the 21 T cell receptor beta chains below, sequenced in a study of shared clonotypes between healthy human individuals (dated by TCRdb to about 2020). The library relied on the immunoSEQ multiplex PCR assay. The source is immuneACCESS, and TCRdb retained only in-frame sequences with V and J called. Part of the clones is not carried over; for the studies checked, unresolved V genes explain less than half of this, and the remainder is unexplained. The table for this sample lists 2 million to 2.5 million clones; over 85% of them were counted only once. Of the sample, 0.35% to 0.5% is held by the ten largest clones. The specimen was naive CD4+ T cells from PBMCs. In the paper's terms, the cell subset or site label means: CD45RA+ positively selected. The receptors were gathered from a man younger than 35 in good health. Some clones in this sample may be carry-over from other donors' samples.

The chain links TRBV18 to TRBJ2-7, with 11 bases that match TRBD2. The ends lost 5 bases at V and 4 bases at J; junction bases unmatched: 13. Germline values: CDR1 KGHSH, CDR2 LQKENI. This CDR3 has 17 residues. DNA for the CDR3: TGTGCCAGCTCAAGAACCCCAACTAGCGGGGGACGTTACGAGCAGTACTTC. This gives the protein CASSRTPTSGGRYEQYF. Together with reference TRBV18 and TRBJ2-7, the CDR3 gives the full variable domain: NAGVMQNPRHLVRRRGQEARLRCSPMKGHSHVYWYRQLPEEGLKFMVYLQKENIIDESGMPKERFSAEFPKEGPSILRIQQVVRGDSAAYFCASSRTPTSGGRYEQYFGPGTRLTVT.

V gene TRBV6-6 combines with J gene TRBJ2-7; TRBD1 is a possible D gene (5 bases). The CDR3 is 13 residues long. Trimming removed 6 bases at V and 3 bases at J, with 12 bases between. Germline CDR1 reads MNHNY; CDR2 reads SVGAGI (reference sequence). The CDR3 region has the DNA TGTGCCAGCAGGCCTGGGGCGAACTACGAGCAGTACTTC. It specifies CASRPGANYEQYF.

The CDR3 region is CASSFRGGEKLFF. CDR3 nucleotides: TGTGCCAGCAGCTTCCGGGGGGGTGAAAAACTGTTTTTT. The chain uses TRBV6-6 and TRBJ1-4; weak D call: TRBD1 (5 bases). The V and J ends lost 6 bases and 7 bases respectively, with 12 bases between them. CDR3 length equals 13 residues. The V gene's germline CDR1 is MNHNY and CDR2 SVGAGI (reference sequence).

This clone was detected a few times. The rearrangement joins TRBV2 to TRBJ1-5, with unresolved D. The CDR3 spans 12 residues. Deletions cut 4 bases from V and 10 bases from J, with 11 bases between. Germline V gene lookup returns CDR1 SNHLY and CDR2 FYNNEI. CDR3: CASSGDVLPQHF. The CDR3 nucleotides are TGTGCCAGCAGTGGCGATGTCCTTCCCCAGCATTTT.

The CDR3 region is CASSPTGRDRNEQFF. The CDR3 region has the DNA TGCGCCAGCAGCCCGACAGGGAGGGACCGCAATGAGCAGTTCTTC. The chain employs TRBV4-1 and TRBJ2-1; D assignment may be TRBD1 or TRBD2 (7 bases each). The CDR3 loop spans 15 amino acids. V dropped 4 bases and J dropped 6 bases, with 16 bases sitting between them. Germline V gene data show CDR1 as MGHRA and CDR2 as YSYEKL.

This chain connects TRBV5-4 to TRBJ2-3; 7 bases are shared with TRBD2. Germline V gene sequence: CDR1 SGHNT, CDR2 YYREEE (reference sequence). V was pared by 6 bases and J by 6 bases, with 13 bases of the junction left unmatched. The length of the CDR3 is 15 residues. This CDR3 is CASTLGGGRDDTQYF. CDR3 coding DNA: TGTGCCAGCACCCTGGGGGGAGGGAGGGACGATACGCAGTATTTT.

The chain links TRBV10-3 to TRBJ2-7, with TRBD1 matching 10 bases. The germline V gene encodes CDR1 ENHRY and CDR2 SYGVKD. The CDR3 is made up of 13 amino acids. The V gene end was trimmed by 6 bases and the J gene end by 4 bases; junction bases not matched to a gene: 3. CDR3 sequence reads: CAIRGTGDYEQYF. The CDR3 nucleotides are TGTGCCATCAGAGGGACAGGGGATTACGAGCAGTACTTC.

The chain has TRBV7-8 and TRBJ2-2; D might be TRBD2 (5 bases). The V end was cut by 4 bases, the J end by 7 bases, with 16 bases between. The CDR3 has 15 residues. Germline V lookup: CDR1 SGHVS, CDR2 FQNEAQ. CDR3 residues: CASSSQPGLLGELFF. For the CDR3, the DNA is TGTGCCAGCAGCTCTCAACCCGGACTCCTCGGGGAGCTGTTTTTT.

This chain connects TRBV6-1 to TRBJ2-3, with 7 bases lining up with TRBD1. The length of the CDR3 is 16 residues. Germline V lookup: CDR1 MNHNS, CDR2 SASEGT. The V segment lost 2 bases and the J segment 7 bases; nucleotides outside the gene matches: 12. The CDR3 DNA is TGTGCCAGCAGTGAAAATGGACAGGTGGGATGGAATACGCAGTATTTT. It yields the protein CASSENGQVGWNTQYF.

This clone was seen only a few times. The sample holds other DNA sequences that translate to the same CDR3. V usage is TRBV30 and J usage is TRBJ1-5; D is unresolved. Trimming removed 1 base at V and 4 bases at J, with 8 bases between. The CDR3 length is 13 residues. Per the germline V gene, CDR1 is GTSNPN and CDR2 is SVGIG (reference sequence). The chain's CDR3 is CAWSGTGNQPQHF. The CDR3 coding sequence is TGTGCCTGGAGTGGGACGGGGAATCAGCCCCAGCATTTT.

In DNA form, the CDR3 reads TGTGCCAGCAGCAACCGGGGGAGAGAGACCCAGTACTTC. Translating gives CASSNRGRETQYF. J is TRBJ2-5 and V is TRBV9; D might be TRBD2 (6 bases). Germline V lookup: CDR1 SGDLS, CDR2 YYNGEE. Between the trimmed V and J ends, which lost 4 bases and 4 bases, there was a span of 11 bases. The CDR3 is made up of 13 amino acids.

This chain joins TRBV28 and TRBJ2-1; TRBD2 matches 14 bases. The V gene end was trimmed by 6 bases and the J gene end by 6 bases; junction bases not matched to a gene: 4. CDR1 and CDR2 from the germline V gene are MDHEN and SYDVKM. The CDR3 is 15 amino acids. CDR3 loop: CASRPGLAGVNEQFF. DNA for the CDR3: TGTGCCAGCAGACCGGGACTAGCGGGGGTCAATGAGCAGTTCTTC.

The chain links TRBV5-6 to TRBJ2-3; D may be TRBD2 (6 bases). Germline-derived CDR1 and CDR2 are SGHDT and YYEEEE. The CDR3 is 17 residues long. Trimming removed 1 base at V and 1 base at J, with 16 bases between. CDR3 DNA: TGTGCCAGCAGCTTGTTGCTCCTGTCGGGGGGCACAGATACGCAGTATTTT. Its protein is CASSLLLLSGGTDTQYF. Variable domain in full (rest from reference TRBV5-6 and TRBJ2-3): DAGVTQSPTHLIKTRGQQVTLRCSPKSGHDTVSWYQQALGQGPQFIFQYYEEEERQRGNFPDRFSGHQFPNYSSELNVNALLLGDSALYLCASSLLLLSGGTDTQYFGPGTRLTVL.

The chain recombines TRBV7-9 with TRBJ1-4; D not resolved. This CDR3 has 17 amino acids. Germline V gene lookup returns CDR1 SEHNR and CDR2 FQNEAQ (reference sequence). V lost 1 base to trimming and J lost 3 bases, with 15 bases between them. The CDR3 DNA reads TGTGCCAGCAGCTTAGGGATGGCAGGATCGGCTAATGAAAAACTGTTTTTT. Encoded protein: CASSLGMAGSANEKLFF. The full variable domain, completed using reference TRBV7-9 and TRBJ1-4, is DTGVSQNPRHKITKRGQNVTFRCDPISEHNRLYWYRQTLGQGPEFLTYFQNEAQLEKSRLLSDRFSAERPKGSFSTLEIQRTEQGDSAMYLCASSLGMAGSANEKLFFGSGTQLSVL.

This clone occurred a few times. Other DNA sequences in the sample encode the same CDR3. The V gene is TRBV5-1, the J gene TRBJ1-1; no clear D gene. The CDR3 covers 14 residues. The ends were cut back, 0 bases at V and 0 bases at J, with 6 bases in the middle. Looked up from germline, CDR1 is SGHRS and CDR2 is YFSETQ. The CDR3 spells CASSLDGMNTEAFF. CDR3 nucleotides: TGCGCCAGCAGCTTGGACGGGATGAACACTGAAGCTTTCTTT.

As regards this clone: The same CDR3 can be traced to other DNA sequences in this sample. The chain couples TRBV9 to TRBJ2-1; 10 bases are shared with TRBD2. From germline, CDR1 is SGDLS and CDR2 YYNGEE. This CDR3 region has 16 residues. The V gene end was trimmed by 0 bases and the J gene end by 2 bases; junction bases not matched to a gene: 2. The CDR3 protein is CASSVATSGTYNEQFF. The CDR3 bases are TGTGCCAGCAGCGTAGCCACTAGCGGGACCTACAATGAGCAGTTCTTC.

The chain uses TRBV9 and TRBJ1-2; D is uncertain. Trimming shortened V by 0 bases and J by 8 bases, and 17 bases separated the two germline ends. Germline-derived CDR1 and CDR2 are SGDLS and YYNGEE. The CDR3 length is 15 residues. CDR3 in DNA: TGTGCCAGCAGCGTAGCTACGGACTCTCAAAGAGGCTACACCTTC. This codes for CASSVATDSQRGYTF.

The rearrangement links TRBV6-1 to TRBJ2-7; D is possibly TRBD1 (5 bases). The CDR3 sequence is 13 residues long. In germline, CDR1 is MNHNS, CDR2 SASEGT. V lost 11 bases, J lost 2 bases, and 16 bases lay in between. The CDR3 is CASKEGVPYEQYF. In DNA form, the CDR3 reads TGTGCCTCAAAGGAAGGGGTACCCTACGAGCAGTACTTC.

This chain connects TRBV7-8 to TRBJ1-5; 7 bases line up with TRBD1. This CDR3 is built from 17 residues. CDR1 SGHVS and CDR2 FQNEAQ come from the germline V gene. The V segment lost 5 bases and the J segment 3 bases; nucleotides outside the gene matches: 13. The DNA of the CDR3 is TGTGCCAGCAGCCCAACCTCACAGGGGAAATACAATCAGCCCCAGCATTTT. As protein: CASSPTSQGKYNQPQHF.

J is TRBJ2-3 and V is TRBV6-5; 7 bases align to TRBD2. Trimming took 4 bases from V and 4 from J; bases not matched to a gene: 8. The CDR3 runs 15 residues. Germline V gene data show CDR1 as MNHEY and CDR2 as SVGAGI. For the CDR3, the DNA is TGTGCCAGCAGTTTCAGGACTAGTGGCCCAGATACGCAGTATTTT. Translating gives CASSFRTSGPDTQYF.

The chain uses TRBV28 and TRBJ2-5; no definite D call. Germline lookup yields CDR1 MDHEN and CDR2 SYDVKM. This CDR3 region has 13 residues. The V end was cut by 6 bases, the J end by 2 bases, with 10 bases between. CDR3 sequence reads: CASSRTRQETQYF. DNA of the CDR3: TGTGCCAGCAGCCGGACCAGACAAGAGACCCAGTACTTC. The full variable domain, its missing parts supplied by reference TRBV28 and TRBJ2-5, is DVKVTQSSRYLVKRTGEKVFLECVQDMDHENMFWYRQDPGLGLRLIYFSYDVKMKEKGDIPEGYSVSREKKERFSLILESASTNQTSMYLCASSRTRQETQYFGPGTRLLVL.